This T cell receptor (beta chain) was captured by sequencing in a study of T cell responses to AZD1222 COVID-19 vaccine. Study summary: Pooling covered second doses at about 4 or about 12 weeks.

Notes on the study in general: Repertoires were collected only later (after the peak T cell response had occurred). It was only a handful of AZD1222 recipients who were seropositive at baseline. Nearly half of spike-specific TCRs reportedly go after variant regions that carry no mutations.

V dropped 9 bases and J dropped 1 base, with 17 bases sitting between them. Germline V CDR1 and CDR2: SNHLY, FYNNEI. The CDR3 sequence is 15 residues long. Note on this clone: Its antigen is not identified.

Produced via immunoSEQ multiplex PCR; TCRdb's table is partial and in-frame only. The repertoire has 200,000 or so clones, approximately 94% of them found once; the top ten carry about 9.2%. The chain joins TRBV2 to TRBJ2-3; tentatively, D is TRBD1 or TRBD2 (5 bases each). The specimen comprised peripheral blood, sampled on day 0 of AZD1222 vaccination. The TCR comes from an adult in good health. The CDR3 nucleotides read TGTGCCAGGGGGGACCCCGGGGTTGGCACAGATACGCAGTATTTT. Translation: CARGDPGVGTDTQYF.